Sequencing of this T cell receptor beta chain was carried out in a study of regulatory T cells in long-lasting Graves disease. This clonotype has at least ten counts. iRepertoire HTBI primers and Arm-PCR of CDR3 regions built TCR beta libraries. TCRdb passed the multiplex PCR reads through MiXCR, listing each CDR3 protein once. The sample comprises approximately 400,000 distinct CDR3 sequences, more than 13% of which are singletons, and approximately 16% rests with the top ten. The CDR3 runs to 15 residues. The junction had 9 bases not matched to a gene; V was cut back by 8 bases and J by 0 bases. CDR1 KGHSH and CDR2 LQKENI come from the germline V gene. The time point denotes: newly diagnosed GD, antithyroid drugs for less than 3 months. Preparation of the TCR library used RNA extracted from PBMCs. The same sample was also studied in work on T cells in Graves' hyperthyroidism and ophthalmopathy. In that study: Used for diagnoses were clinical symptoms, serum thyroxine and TRAb, thyroid ultrasound and orbital computed tomography.

The receptor was derived from a woman aged 25 to 39 with Graves disease. The starting material was peripheral blood mononuclear cells (PBMCs), obtained at new diagnosis, from a patient treated with antithyroid drugs. This chain uses TRBV18 with TRBJ1-1; 7 bases agree with TRBD1. The CDR3 loop is CASLPGQRMNTEAFF. DNA of the CDR3: TGTGCCAGCCTGCCGGGACAGCGCATGAACACTGAAGCTTTCTTT.